This TCR beta chain emerged from a study of cytomegalovirus exposure and HLA in healthy donors. PCR used 60 Vbeta primers and 13 Jbeta primers. The table came from immunoSEQ multiplex PCR; TCRdb's copy has only in-frame clones and leaves some out. Its table records 100,000 to 150,000 clones. General study points: Per a later analysis, approximately 16,000 TCR beta sequences showed association with HLA alleles at 0.05 false discovery rate. CMV antigen specificity of a few CMV-associated chains was confirmed in vitro. The study recorded around 160 TCR beta chains that were cytomegalovirus-associated.

Points on this clone: As yet, its antigen is unknown.

Sequencing was performed on PBMCs. The source of this sequence is a young man in good health and CMV-seronegative.

The CDR3 DNA is TGCGCCAGCAGCGAAGCCGGGACATTAGCCAAAAACATTCAGTACTTC. Residues: CASSEAGTLAKNIQYF. The genes are TRBV5-1 and TRBJ2-4; D is possibly TRBD1 (6 bases). CDR1 and CDR2 from the germline V gene are SGHRS and YFSETQ. The V gene lost 4 bases and the J gene lost 0 bases, with 14 bases spanning the gap. CDR3 size: 16 residues. The complete variable domain, with remaining parts taken from reference TRBV5-1 and TRBJ2-4, reads KAGVTQTPRYLIKTRGQQVTLSCSPISGHRSVSWYQQTPGQGLQFLFEYFSETQRNKGNFPGRFSGRQFSNSRSEMNVSTLELGDSALYLCASSEAGTLAKNIQYFGAGTRLSVL.